These 6 T cell receptor beta chains came from one sample sequenced in a study of CD8 T cells in Susac syndrome. Random-hexamer reverse transcription was applied to roughly 0.5 to 1 ug RNA. One entry per CDR3 protein results from TCRdb running MiXCR on the immunoSEQ multiplex PCR reads. Here the sample spans more than 85,000 distinct CDR3 sequences, about 93% being singletons. Sequences were obtained from CD4+ T cells from PBMCs. Source of these receptors: a human donor with Susac syndrome.

The chain carries TRBV20-1 and TRBJ2-2; D call uncertain. With 3 bases removed from V and 4 bases from J, the gap between germline ends came to 18 bases. The CDR3 has 16 residues. Germline assignment: CDR1 DFQATT and CDR2 SNEGSKA (reference sequence). The CDR3: CSASSYVGSGTGELFF. Written as DNA, the CDR3 is TGCAGTGCTAGTTCTTATGTGGGGTCGGGCACCGGGGAGCTGTTTTTT.

V and J are TRBV30 and TRBJ1-2, with 8 nucleotides matching TRBD1. Germline CDR1 is GTSNPN and CDR2 is SVGIG (reference sequence). This CDR3 has 11 amino acids. The V segment lost 5 bases and the J segment 6 bases; nucleotides outside the gene matches: 2. The CDR3 DNA sequence: TGTGCCTGGGGACAGGGAAATGGCTACACCTTC. It specifies CAWGQGNGYTF.

The chain combines TRBV6-6 with TRBJ2-5; no reliable D call. Trimming took 8 bases from V and 3 from J, leaving 7 bases between them. The germline V gene has CDR1 MNHNY and CDR2 SVGAGI (reference sequence). The CDR3 totals 11 residues. Here the CDR3 DNA reads TGTGCCAGCGCCACGGAAGAGACCCAGTACTTC. Translating it yields CASATEETQYF.

The chain combines TRBV30 with TRBJ2-3; D possibly matches TRBD1 or TRBD2 (5 bases each). The CDR3 covers 13 residues. Per the germline V gene, CDR1 is GTSNPN and CDR2 is SVGIG (reference sequence). Trimming removed 2 bases at V and 4 bases at J, with 10 bases between. The CDR3 loop is CAWSTTGPDTQYF. DNA for the CDR3: TGTGCCTGGAGTACGACGGGGCCAGATACGCAGTATTTT. Full variable domain (rest looked up from reference TRBV30 and TRBJ2-3): SQTIHQWPATLVQPVGSPLSLECTVEGTSNPNLYWYRQAAGRGLQLLFYSVGIGQISSEVPQNLSASRPQDRQFILSSKKLLLSDSGFYLCAWSTTGPDTQYFGPGTRLTVL.

CDR3 loop: CASSPGQSNEGEKLFF. Written as DNA, the CDR3 is TGTGCCAGCAGCCCGGGACAGTCAAATGAGGGTGAAAAACTGTTTTTT. V is TRBV7-9 and J is TRBJ1-4; 7 nucleotides align to TRBD1. Germline CDR1 reads SEHNR; CDR2 reads FQNEAQ (reference sequence). V lost 5 bases and J lost 7; bases outside the gene matches: 13. The CDR3 sequence is 16 residues long.

This chain connects TRBV6-5 to TRBJ1-3, with D tentatively TRBD1 (5 bases). The CDR3 covers 15 residues. With 6 bases removed from V and 3 bases from J, the gap between germline ends came to 15 bases. Germline CDR1 MNHEY, CDR2 SVGAGI. CDR3: CASRPPGTDGNTIYF. CDR3 in DNA: TGTGCCAGCAGACCCCCCGGGACGGATGGAAACACCATATATTTT.